This T cell receptor beta chain was identified during a study of Graves' ophthalmopathy and Graves' hyperthyroidism. Ophthalmopathy donors showed moderate-to-severe activity, CAS ≥3, NOSPECS ≥4 and a duration under 3 months. Certain patients, namely those with other autoimmune diseases, uncontrolled infections, pregnancy or lactation, were excluded. Regarding the study as a whole: Blood samples also showed most expanded thyroid clonotypes exceeding 0.001 frequency. At around 68% sensitivity and about 72% specificity, the model predicted progression of the ophthalmopathy.

Amplification from RNA transcripts yielded the TCR beta CDR3 regions. Investigators did first-round RT-PCR with HTBI primers, then second-round multiplex PCR. TCRdb processed the multiplex PCR reads anew with MiXCR; each CDR3 protein has one entry. The sample yields approximately 150,000 distinct CDR3 sequences, around 40% seen once. This clonotype was found many times. Antigen unknown. The CDR3 covers 14 residues. V was cut by 8 bases and J by 1 base, with 12 bases left in between. V and J are TRBV12-3 or TRBV12-4 and TRBJ2-4; D is ambiguous. The sample was peripheral blood. The TCR sequence derives from a young man with Graves' ophthalmopathy. The CDR3 DNA reads as TGTGCCAGCGCCGAGGTGGGGGCCAAAAACATTCAGTACTTC. Translated, it gives CASAEVGAKNIQYF.